The 25 T cell receptor beta chains in this list originate from one sample, sequenced in a study of T cell responses to AZD1222 COVID-19 vaccine. Some clones are missing from TCRdb's copy, which holds only in-frame ones; the method was immunoSEQ multiplex PCR. This repertoire shows 95,000 to 150,000 clones, around 92% found once; its top ten account for over 7.5%. The input for sequencing was peripheral blood, taken 28 days after the second AZD1222 dose. Source of these receptors: an adult who received the AZD1222 COVID-19 vaccine.

The rearrangement uses TRBV2 and TRBJ1-2; no definite D call. Germline V CDR1 and CDR2: SNHLY, FYNNEI. The CDR3 totals 14 residues. Deletions cut 3 bases from V and 0 bases from J, with 8 bases between. In DNA form, the CDR3 reads TGTGCCAGCAGTGAGGAAGGCACTAACTATGGCTACACCTTC. It yields the protein CASSEEGTNYGYTF.

V gene TRBV5-1 combines with J gene TRBJ2-1; TRBD1 matches at 8 bases. CDR1 and CDR2 (germline): SGHRS, YFSETQ. J gave up 0 bases and V 2 bases, and 4 bases lay outside the gene matches. The CDR3 runs to 16 residues. The CDR3 sequence: CASSFRQGSSYNEQFF. The CDR3, as DNA: TGCGCCAGCAGCTTCCGACAGGGGTCCTCCTACAATGAGCAGTTCTTC.

The chain has TRBV27 and TRBJ1-2; 9 positions agree with TRBD1. Germline CDR1 is MNHEY and CDR2 is SMNVEV (reference sequence). The CDR3 runs to 15 residues. Trimming took 5 bases from V and 0 from J; bases not matched to a gene: 4. The CDR3 DNA is TGTGCCAGCAGTCCGGACAGGGGAGCTAACTATGGCTACACCTTC. Residues: CASSPDRGANYGYTF.

This clone appeared a single time. The V gene is TRBV14, the J gene TRBJ2-5; D uncertain. Trimming stripped 0 bases from V and 2 bases from J, with 10 bases between. The germline CDR1 and CDR2 sequences are SGHDN and FVKESK. The CDR3 has 15 residues. CDR3 nucleotide sequence: TGTGCCAGCAGCCAAGATCCTGACACTCAAGAGACCCAGTACTTC. As protein: CASSQDPDTQETQYF.

The J gene is TRBJ1-2, the V gene TRBV6-5; 7 nucleotides line up with TRBD1. CDR1 is MNHEY, CDR2 SVGAGI, per germline. V was clipped by 6 bases and J by 7 bases; unmatched bases: 11. The CDR3 covers 14 residues. The CDR3 spells CASRQGQGDGGYTF. CDR3 DNA: TGTGCCAGCAGACAAGGGCAGGGGGACGGTGGCTACACCTTC.

This clone was counted a single time. This chain links TRBV27 with TRBJ2-1, with 8 positions matching TRBD2. V lost 5 bases, J lost 0 bases, and 6 bases stayed unmatched. Per the germline V gene, CDR1 is MNHEY and CDR2 is SMNVEV (reference sequence). This CDR3 is 16 amino acids long. CDR3 residues: CASSVLAGGSYNEQFF. The CDR3 DNA is TGTGCCAGCAGTGTCCTAGCGGGCGGCTCCTACAATGAGCAGTTCTTC.

The V gene is TRBV6-5, the J gene TRBJ1-2, with D hard to call. Germline-derived CDR1 and CDR2 are MNHEY and SVGAGI. With 4 bases removed from V and 5 bases from J, the gap between germline ends came to 11 bases. The CDR3 has 13 amino acids. The CDR3 DNA reads as TGTGCCAGCAGTTTCCAACATTCTTATGGCTACACCTTC. Translating gives CASSFQHSYGYTF.

The V call is TRBV6-5, the J call TRBJ1-2, with 7 positions matching TRBD1. The V gene end was trimmed by 9 bases and the J gene end by 8 bases; junction bases not matched to a gene: 6. The CDR3 contains 11 residues. Looked up from germline, CDR1 is MNHEY and CDR2 is SVGAGI. The CDR3 DNA follows: TGTGCCAGTAGGGGGCGGCGGGGCTACACCTTC. Protein product: CASRGRRGYTF.

This chain links TRBV7-6 with TRBJ2-2; no firm D call. V lost 1 base, J lost 10 bases, and 13 bases lay in between. The germline V gene has CDR1 SGHVS and CDR2 FNYEAQ. The CDR3 sequence is 14 residues long. The CDR3 here is CASSLGIPGVELFF. The CDR3 DNA follows: TGTGCCAGCAGCTTAGGGATCCCAGGCGTGGAGCTGTTTTTT.

This CDR3 is CASSQAPGAGGAGGYTF. CDR3 sequence (DNA): TGTGCCAGCAGCCAAGCCCCGGGGGCAGGCGGGGCGGGTGGCTACACCTTC. The J gene is TRBJ1-2, the V gene TRBV3-1 (or the pseudogene TRBV3-2), with D possibly TRBD1 on 6 matching bases. Trimming took 1 base from V and 7 from J, leaving 22 bases between them. Germline CDR1 LGHDT, CDR2 YNNKEL (reference sequence). The CDR3 is 17 amino acids.

The chain couples TRBV5-1 to TRBJ2-1; perhaps TRBD2 as D (5 bases). V was clipped by 0 bases and J by 9 bases, with 16 bases between them. This CDR3 contains 15 residues. Germline V CDR1 and CDR2: SGHRS, YFSETQ. CDR3 loop: CASSLARSTAGEQFF. CDR3 in DNA: TGCGCCAGCAGCTTGGCTCGATCGACCGCGGGTGAGCAGTTCTTC.

The chain recombines TRBV7-9 with TRBJ2-7, with no clear D. The CDR3 contains 15 residues. V lost 1 base and J 5 bases, leaving 15 bases between the germline ends. In germline, CDR1 is SEHNR, CDR2 FQNEAQ (reference sequence). This chain's CDR3 is CASSLGAAGGHEQYF. The CDR3 region has the DNA TGTGCCAGCAGCTTAGGGGCCGCTGGCGGACACGAGCAGTACTTC.

The gene calls are TRBV7-9 and TRBJ2-7; D is unresolved. The germline gives CDR1 SEHNR, CDR2 FQNEAQ (reference sequence). With 0 bases removed from V and 5 bases from J, the gap between germline ends came to 17 bases. CDR3 size: 16 residues. The CDR3 region has the DNA TGTGCCAGCAGCTTAGCGCTGAGCGATTCCCCTAACGAGCAGTACTTC. It encodes CASSLALSDSPNEQYF.

V and J are TRBV2 and TRBJ1-4; D may be TRBD1 (6 bases). This CDR3 contains 13 residues. The germline V and J ends were trimmed by 5 bases and 8 bases, with 12 bases remaining between them. Germline V lookup: CDR1 SNHLY, CDR2 FYNNEI. DNA for the CDR3: TGTGCCAGCAGTACAGGGTCAGGGGAAAAACTGTTTTTT. Translated: CASSTGSGEKLFF. The variable domain in full, with the rest retrieved from reference TRBV2 and TRBJ1-4, is EPEVTQTPSHQVTQMGQEVILRCVPISNHLYFYWYRQILGQKVEFLVSFYNNEISEKSEIFDDQFSVERPDGSNFTLKIRSTKLEDSAMYFCASSTGSGEKLFFGSGTQLSVL.

The DNA for the CDR3 is TGTGCCAGCAGCTTGATAAAGACCCAGTACTTC. This translates into CASSLIKTQYF. The J gene is TRBJ2-5, the V gene TRBV5-5; D is undetermined. The CDR3 has 11 residues. The V and J ends lost 1 base and 6 bases respectively, with 4 bases between them. Germline-derived CDR1 and CDR2 are SGHKS and YYEKEE (reference sequence). The full variable domain, in which reference TRBV5-5 and TRBJ2-5 provide the parts outside the CDR3, is DAGVTQSPTHLIKTRGQQVTLRCSPISGHKSVSWYQQVLGQGPQFIFQYYEKEERGRGNFPDRFSARQFPNYSSELNVNALLLGDSALYLCASSLIKTQYFGPGTRLLVL.

This clone was detected only once. V usage is TRBV10-3 and J usage is TRBJ1-6, with a tentative D call TRBD1 (6 bases). The germline V gene encodes CDR1 ENHRY and CDR2 SYGVKD. This CDR3 has 18 amino acids. Trimming took 5 bases from V and 0 from J, leaving 17 bases between them. CDR3 sequence (DNA): TGTGCCATCAGTAAACAGGTCAGGGGCACCTCCTATAATTCACCCCTCCACTTT. This sequence encodes CAISKQVRGTSYNSPLHF.

This chain joins TRBV10-2 and TRBJ1-5; 8 positions match TRBD1. This CDR3 region has 15 residues. Unmatched junction bases numbered 5, after V lost 3 bases and J lost 4 bases. Germline lookup yields CDR1 WSHSY and CDR2 SAAADI. CDR3 nucleotides: TGCGCCAGCAGTGACGGGACAGGCCGTAATCAGCCCCAGCATTTT. Its protein product is CASSDGTGRNQPQHF.

The V gene is TRBV2, the J gene TRBJ2-7; 7 positions agree with TRBD1. The CDR3 has 14 amino acids. Germline values: CDR1 SNHLY, CDR2 FYNNEI. The J segment lost 0 bases and the V segment lost 5 bases, leaving 4 bases of the junction unmatched. The CDR3 loop is CASSPDRSSYEQYF. The CDR3 coding sequence is TGTGCCAGCAGTCCGGACAGGAGCTCCTACGAGCAGTACTTC.

Regarding this clone: The sample holds other DNA sequences that translate to the same CDR3. The chain couples TRBV19 to TRBJ1-3; D gene uncertain. Trimming removed 2 bases from V and 0 bases from J, with 5 bases in between. In germline, CDR1 is LNHDA, CDR2 SQIVND (reference sequence). This CDR3 spans 14 amino acids. In nucleotides, the CDR3 is TGTGCCAGTAGTATACCGAGCTCTGGAAACACCATATATTTT. Its translation is CASSIPSSGNTIYF.

V and J are TRBV7-9 and TRBJ1-4, with a possible D match to TRBD1 (5 bases). V was pared by 1 base and J by 6 bases, with 18 bases between. This CDR3 has 17 residues. From germline, CDR1 is SEHNR and CDR2 FQNEAQ (reference sequence). CDR3 nucleotide sequence: TGTGCCAGCAGCTTAGATGGGCGGGGACTTAGTGATGAAAAACTGTTTTTT. Translating gives CASSLDGRGLSDEKLFF.

J is TRBJ2-2 and V is TRBV3-1 (or the pseudogene TRBV3-2); maybe TRBD2 (5 bases). V was clipped by 4 bases and J by 7 bases, with 7 bases between them. The length of the CDR3 is 12 residues. Germline loops: CDR1 LGHDT, CDR2 YNNKEL (reference sequence). CDR3 sequence reads: CASSPDYGELFF. The CDR3 DNA is TGTGCCAGCAGCCCCGACTACGGGGAGCTGTTTTTT.

The rearrangement joins TRBV3-1 (or the pseudogene TRBV3-2) to TRBJ1-2, with a possible D match to TRBD1 (5 bases). CDR3 length: 14 residues. V shed 6 bases and J shed 3 bases, with 14 bases lying between them. CDR1 and CDR2 (germline): LGHDT, YNNKEL (reference sequence). The CDR3 coding sequence is TGTGCCAGCAGTCCTGGGGGAAGGGACTATGGCTACACCTTC. It encodes CASSPGGRDYGYTF.

The V call is TRBV6-6, the J call TRBJ1-2; no clear D. Trimming took 5 bases from V and 6 from J, leaving 13 bases between them. This CDR3 has 13 amino acids. Germline V CDR1 and CDR2: MNHNY, SVGAGI (reference sequence). CDR3 loop: CASSPTMRHGYTF. The CDR3 bases are TGTGCCAGCAGTCCTACAATGCGACATGGCTACACCTTC.

The chain couples TRBV5-5 to TRBJ2-1; a weak D match, TRBD1 (5 bases). The CDR3 spans 16 residues. The ends were cut back, 0 bases at V and 16 bases at J, with 26 bases in the middle. CDR1 SGHKS and CDR2 YYEKEE come from the germline V gene (reference sequence). CDR3 in amino acids: CASSLVAGPSSSFHFF. The CDR3 DNA is TGTGCCAGCAGCTTGGTCGCAGGGCCATCTAGTTCCTTCCATTTCTTC.

The chain uses TRBV2 and TRBJ1-5; D is possibly TRBD1 (5 bases). CDR1 and CDR2 (germline): SNHLY, FYNNEI. Trimming stripped 6 bases from V and 0 bases from J, with 9 bases between. This CDR3 has 14 amino acids. The chain's CDR3 is CASSGTNSNQPQHF. DNA for the CDR3: TGTGCCAGCAGCGGGACGAATAGCAATCAGCCCCAGCATTTT.